The 31 T cell receptor beta chains presented below share a single source sample, sequenced in a study of T cells in Graves' hyperthyroidism and ophthalmopathy. The TCR beta CDR3 regions underwent amplification using RNA transcripts as the source. The study used the HTBI primer set for a first-round RT-PCR of the TCR CDR3. Using its own MiXCR run on the multiplex PCR reads, TCRdb lists one record per CDR3 protein. The table has a few hundred thousand distinct CDR3 sequences, approximately 13% seen once. The sequencing input was blood. All receptors come from a woman in her thirties with Graves' hyperthyroidism that later progressed to Graves' ophthalmopathy.

This clonotype occurred many times. The chain links TRBV7-3 to TRBJ2-3; TRBD2 is a possible D gene (6 bases). CDR1 and CDR2 from the germline V gene are SGHTA and FQGTGA. The CDR3 totals 14 residues. V gave up 5 bases and J gave up 0 bases, with 9 bases separating them. CDR3 coding DNA: TGTGCCAGCAGCCCCGGGACTAGCACAGATACGCAGTATTTT. The encoded protein is CASSPGTSTDTQYF.

This clonotype was detected ten times or more. The chain couples TRBV28 to TRBJ2-7, with unresolved D. Trimming left V 3 bases short and J 5 bases short, with 20 bases between. The germline V gene has CDR1 MDHEN and CDR2 SYDVKM. This CDR3 has 16 amino acids. CDR3 in DNA: TGTGCCAGCAGTTTCGTCGCCAGAACCTTTGGGGACGAGCAGTACTTC. Amino acids: CASSFVARTFGDEQYF.

The chain employs TRBV12-3 or TRBV12-4 and TRBJ2-3, with 8 positions matching TRBD2. The CDR3 length is 16 residues. Trimming at V came to 3 bases and at J to 8 bases, leaving 13 bases not matched to a gene. The CDR3 DNA sequence: TGTGCCAGCAGTTTTCTCCAGGTGCGGGAGGCAGGTACGCAGTATTTT. Its protein is CASSFLQVREAGTQYF.

J is TRBJ2-2 and V is TRBV30; maybe TRBD1 (6 bases). CDR3 length: 13 residues. V was clipped by 2 bases and J by 4 bases, with 8 bases between them. The germline V gene has CDR1 GTSNPN and CDR2 SVGIG (reference sequence). The CDR3 loop is CAWSRGGTGELFF. The CDR3, as DNA: TGTGCCTGGAGTAGAGGGGGCACCGGGGAGCTGTTTTTT.

Ten or more counts support this clonotype. This chain uses TRBV6-5 with TRBJ2-3, with D perhaps TRBD2 (6 bases). The CDR3 is 15 residues long. CDR1 and CDR2 from the germline V gene are MNHEY and SVGAGI. V was trimmed by 0 bases and J by 1 base, leaving 8 bases between them. DNA of the CDR3: TGTGCCAGCAGTTACTCTGGGGAGGGCACAGATACGCAGTATTTT. Protein sequence: CASSYSGEGTDTQYF.

J is TRBJ1-4 and V is TRBV6-5; D is unclear. Between the trimmed V and J ends, which lost 3 bases and 0 bases, there was a span of 5 bases. CDR1 is MNHEY, CDR2 SVGAGI, per germline. CDR3 length: 14 amino acids. The CDR3 nucleotides are TGTGCCAGCAGTTATGGGGCAACTAATGAAAAACTGTTTTTT. Protein sequence: CASSYGATNEKLFF.

This clonotype was recorded many times. This rearrangement joins TRBV6-5 to TRBJ1-5; 8 bases map to TRBD1. The CDR3 has 15 amino acids. After removal of 0 bases from V and 7 bases from J, the junction contained 5 bases not matched to a gene. CDR1 and CDR2 (germline): MNHEY, SVGAGI. The CDR3 coding sequence is TGTGCCAGCAGTTACTCGGGACAGGCCGGACAGCCCCAGCATTTT. Translated: CASSYSGQAGQPQHF.

This clonotype was counted many times. The chain carries TRBV2 and TRBJ1-5; D not resolved. The CDR3 loop spans 13 amino acids. V lost 9 bases and J lost 2, with 11 bases in between. The germline V gene has CDR1 SNHLY and CDR2 FYNNEI. The CDR3 sequence is CASCGYGNQPQHF. Here the CDR3 DNA reads TGTGCCAGTTGTGGTTACGGCAATCAGCCCCAGCATTTT.

In this sample, this clonotype turned up a few times. CDR3 sequence: CATSDRDTSYYGYTF. The CDR3 coding sequence is TGTGCCACCAGTGATCGGGACACCTCTTACTATGGCTACACCTTC. The V call is TRBV24-1, the J call TRBJ1-2, with D maybe TRBD1 (6 bases). V was clipped by 3 bases and J by 3 bases, with 13 bases between them. The CDR3 consists of 15 residues. Per the germline V gene, CDR1 is KGHDR and CDR2 is SFDVKD.

This clonotype was observed a few times. The V gene is TRBV4-3, the J gene TRBJ1-1; D may be TRBD1 (6 bases). CDR1 LGHNA and CDR2 YSLEER come from the germline V gene. Trimming left V 4 bases short and J 5 bases short, with 23 bases between. This CDR3 spans 17 amino acids. The CDR3 is CASSPVYGGQRETEAFF. Written as DNA, the CDR3 is TGCGCCAGCAGCCCAGTTTATGGGGGGCAAAGGGAGACTGAAGCTTTCTTT.

This clonotype was detected many times. The genes are TRBV12-3 or TRBV12-4 and TRBJ2-1; D remains unclear. The CDR3 loop spans 11 amino acids. The V end was cut by 3 bases, the J end by 4 bases, with 1 base between. In nucleotides, the CDR3 is TGTGCCAGCAGTTTGTACAATGAGCAGTTCTTC. Protein: CASSLYNEQFF.

This clonotype occurred many times. The chain has TRBV4-3 and TRBJ2-5; no definite D call. CDR3 length: 15 amino acids. The V gene's germline CDR1 is LGHNA and CDR2 YSLEER. V lost 0 bases to trimming and J lost 0 bases, with 8 bases between them. The CDR3 spells CASSQEFQYQETQYF. The CDR3 bases are TGCGCCAGCAGCCAAGAATTCCAGTACCAAGAGACCCAGTACTTC.

This clonotype was observed many times. The rearrangement uses TRBV12-3 or TRBV12-4 and TRBJ2-1; no clear D. CDR3 length: 16 amino acids. V was pared by 5 bases and J by 8 bases, with 22 bases between. CDR3 residues: CASSLHPPEAVDEQFF. CDR3 DNA: TGTGCCAGCAGTCTCCACCCTCCAGAGGCCGTGGATGAGCAGTTCTTC.

Of note for this clonotype: This may stem from a read error, because a much larger clone lies one nucleotide away. V and J are TRBV5-1 and TRBJ1-2, with D unclear. This CDR3 spans 13 amino acids. Trimming pared 4 bases from V and 9 bases from J, leaving 16 bases between. Germline assignment: CDR1 SGHRS and CDR2 YFSETQ. The CDR3 nucleotides read TGCGCCAGCAGCGAGACGACGGCTGATAGCTACACCTTC. Residues: CASSETTADSYTF.

This clonotype was seen repeatedly, ten times or more. The CDR3 DNA follows: TGTGCCAGCAGTTTGAGTGGGGACGGAAAACTGTTTTTT. Residues: CASSLSGDGKLFF. V and J are TRBV6-1 and TRBJ1-4; D may be TRBD1 (5 bases). The germline CDR1 and CDR2 sequences are MNHNS and SASEGT. The CDR3 totals 13 residues. Trimming shortened V by 5 bases and J by 10 bases, and 14 bases separated the two germline ends.

This clonotype was observed at least ten times. The chain carries TRBV11-2 and TRBJ2-1; perhaps TRBD2 as D (5 bases). Trimming cost V 1 base and J 8 bases, with 18 bases left between them. Germline V CDR1 and CDR2: SGHAT, FQNNGV. This CDR3 is 16 amino acids long. CDR3: CASSLAGRGGMDEQFF. In DNA, the CDR3 is TGTGCCAGCAGCTTAGCGGGGAGAGGTGGTATGGATGAGCAGTTCTTC.

In this sample, this clonotype turned up many times. The chain links TRBV12-3 or TRBV12-4 to TRBJ1-1, with D maybe TRBD1 (5 bases). The CDR3 runs to 14 residues. V gave up 6 bases and J gave up 7 bases, with 18 bases separating them. The chain's CDR3 is CASSPTGRISEAFF. The CDR3 nucleotides are TGTGCCAGCAGCCCCACGGGGCGAATTAGTGAAGCTTTCTTT.

This clonotype was seen a handful of times. The chain combines TRBV20-1 with TRBJ2-1; a possible D gene is TRBD2 (5 bases). CDR3 length: 14 amino acids. V dropped 6 bases and J dropped 0 bases, with 12 bases sitting between them. Per germline, CDR1 DFQATT and CDR2 SNEGSKA (reference sequence). CDR3 coding DNA: TGCAGTGCGAGACCCAGCGGCTCCTACAATGAGCAGTTCTTC. Its protein product is CSARPSGSYNEQFF.

The CDR3 nucleotides read TGTGCCAGCAGTTTAAAGACAGGGACCTACGAGCAGTACTTC. Translation gives CASSLKTGTYEQYF. V is TRBV6-5 and J is TRBJ2-7; 7 bases match TRBD1. The trim removed 4 bases at V and 2 bases at J, leaving 5 bases unmatched. The CDR3 consists of 14 residues. Germline V lookup: CDR1 MNHEY, CDR2 SVGAGI.

In its sample, this clonotype was seen many times. This sequence joins TRBV27 and TRBJ1-1; tentative D call: TRBD1 (6 bases). V was clipped by 7 bases and J by 4 bases, with 13 bases between them. The CDR3 loop spans 13 amino acids. Per the germline V gene, CDR1 is MNHEY and CDR2 is SMNVEV (reference sequence). The CDR3 DNA reads TGTGCCAGCACGGGGGGCTCGAGCACTGAAGCTTTCTTT. This codes for CASTGGSSTEAFF.

There are a few counts of this clonotype. This chain links TRBV10-3 with TRBJ2-2, with 7 bases matching TRBD1. Germline V gene sequence: CDR1 ENHRY, CDR2 SYGVKD. J gave up 2 bases and V 7 bases, and 10 bases lay outside the gene matches. The CDR3 loop spans 16 amino acids. CDR3 protein: CAITQDRSGNTGELFF. The CDR3 nucleotides are TGTGCCATCACCCAGGACAGGTCGGGAAACACCGGGGAGCTGTTTTTT.

There are many counts of this clonotype. V is TRBV7-2 and J is TRBJ2-1; a possible D gene is TRBD1 (6 bases). The CDR3 consists of 17 residues. The V end was cut by 4 bases, the J end by 4 bases, with 20 bases between. Germline CDR1 is SGHTA and CDR2 is FQGNSA. CDR3 region: CASSWNYQGHSYNEQFF. The CDR3 DNA reads as TGTGCCAGCAGCTGGAACTACCAGGGGCATAGTTACAATGAGCAGTTCTTC.

This clonotype came up a few times. The chain is built from TRBV6-1 and TRBJ2-3, with no clear D. V was cut by 5 bases and J by 7 bases, with 7 bases left in between. CDR1 MNHNS and CDR2 SASEGT come from the germline V gene. This CDR3 region has 11 residues. The CDR3 DNA follows: TGTGCCAGCAGTCAGATGAATACGCAGTATTTT. Its protein product is CASSQMNTQYF.

The chain is built from TRBV12-3 or TRBV12-4 and TRBJ2-1; 12 bases are a match to TRBD2. V was clipped by 5 bases and J by 3 bases; unmatched bases: 5. The CDR3 sequence is 16 residues long. The CDR3, as DNA: TGTGCCAGCAGTGCGGGACTAGCGGGTCTCTACAATGAGCAGTTCTTC. Encoded protein: CASSAGLAGLYNEQFF.

This clonotype was picked up a small number of times. J is TRBJ2-1 and V is TRBV6-5, with D possibly matching TRBD2 (5 bases). This CDR3 has 14 residues. Deletions cut 0 bases from V and 4 bases from J, with 7 bases between. Germline V CDR1 and CDR2: MNHEY, SVGAGI. CDR3 DNA sequence: TGTGCCAGCAGTTACTCCCCGGGATACAATGAGCAGTTCTTC. Its translation: CASSYSPGYNEQFF.

Ten or more counts support this clonotype. The chain employs TRBV5-1 and TRBJ2-1; no definite D call. The germline gives CDR1 SGHRS, CDR2 YFSETQ. Trimming shortened V by 3 bases and J by 9 bases, and 16 bases separated the two germline ends. There are 14 residues in the CDR3. The DNA for the CDR3 is TGCGCCAGCAGCTACTCACAGCCCAGCCCTGAGCAGTTCTTC. It is translated as CASSYSQPSPEQFF. Supplemented by reference TRBV5-1 and TRBJ2-1, the full variable domain reads KAGVTQTPRYLIKTRGQQVTLSCSPISGHRSVSWYQQTPGQGLQFLFEYFSETQRNKGNFPGRFSGRQFSNSRSEMNVSTLELGDSALYLCASSYSQPSPEQFFGPGTRLTVL.

This clonotype was counted at least ten times. The chain has TRBV24-1 and TRBJ2-1; 9 bases line up with TRBD2. Germline lookup yields CDR1 KGHDR and CDR2 SFDVKD. The CDR3 has 19 residues. V lost 3 bases and J lost 8; bases outside the gene matches: 19. Written as DNA, the CDR3 is TGTGCCACCAGTGATCCCCTAGGATCGCGGGAGGGACTTCAGGATGAGCAGTTCTTC. Amino acids: CATSDPLGSREGLQDEQFF.

This clonotype was seen at least ten times. The rearrangement links TRBV12-5 to TRBJ1-5, with 9 bases that match TRBD1. The CDR3 is 14 residues long. J was trimmed by 5 bases and V by 6 bases; bases with no gene match: 5. Germline CDR1 LGHNT, CDR2 FRNRAP. The CDR3 region is CASGPGQGHQPQHF. The CDR3 DNA is TGTGCTAGTGGCCCCGGACAGGGGCATCAGCCCCAGCATTTT.

Ten or more counts support this clonotype. The rearrangement joins TRBV11-3 to TRBJ2-3; perhaps TRBD2 as D (6 bases). CDR1 and CDR2 (germline): SGHNT, YENEEA. The CDR3 length is 14 residues. With 8 bases removed from V and 5 bases from J, the gap between germline ends came to 17 bases. CDR3 in amino acids: CASDPGSLLDTQYF. In DNA, the CDR3 is TGTGCCAGCGACCCCGGGAGTCTCCTAGATACGCAGTATTTT.

Many counts were recorded for this clonotype. V gene TRBV20-1 combines with J gene TRBJ2-5; TRBD1 matches at 9 bases. The CDR3 has 13 residues. Germline V gene sequence: CDR1 DFQATT, CDR2 SNEGSKA (reference sequence). The trim removed 5 bases at V and 3 bases at J, leaving 4 bases unmatched. The chain's CDR3 is CSAGGQGEETQYF. The CDR3, as DNA: TGCAGTGCTGGGGGACAGGGTGAAGAGACCCAGTACTTC.

The table lists this clonotype with many counts. V is TRBV5-1 and J is TRBJ2-6; D may match TRBD1 or TRBD2 (5 bases each). The V gene's germline CDR1 is SGHRS and CDR2 YFSETQ. The CDR3 loop spans 19 amino acids. Trimming took 3 bases from V and 0 from J, leaving 19 bases between them. The CDR3 region has the DNA TGCGCCAGCAGCTACCCAGAGGGGACCATGATCTCTGGGGCCAACGTCCTGACTTTC. It specifies CASSYPEGTMISGANVLTF. The variable domain in full, with the rest retrieved from reference TRBV5-1 and TRBJ2-6, is KAGVTQTPRYLIKTRGQQVTLSCSPISGHRSVSWYQQTPGQGLQFLFEYFSETQRNKGNFPGRFSGRQFSNSRSEMNVSTLELGDSALYLCASSYPEGTMISGANVLTFGAGSRLTVL.